This entry features one T cell receptor (beta chain) sequence. Its antigen remains undetermined. No qualities accompany the bases; no much larger clone lies one base away. According to the study, the label for this sample's time point signals: baseline, week 1 (first vaccination visit). The treatment or condition label on this specimen signifies: pre-vaccination baseline after standard-of-care therapy. The donors had newly diagnosed IDH1-mutant astrocytomas of WHO grade 3 or 4 that showed loss of nuclear ATRX. The samples were drawn from NOA16, a multicentre, single-arm, open-label phase I trial in Germany that tested a mutant IDH1 peptide vaccine in humans for the first time. Blood drawn at visit V03 was used as the baseline sample for immunogenicity testing. Genomic DNA for TCRB sequencing was extracted from EDTA blood using the DNeasy Blood and Tissue Kit. The CDR3 has 11 amino acids, counting the end cysteine and phenylalanine. Only the CDR3 DNA is retained, 33 bases long and in frame from the first base. V loses 6 bases of germline sequence and J loses 1 base, and the interval between the two ends is 4 bases. The germline V gene sets CDR1 to MNHEY and CDR2 to SVGAGI.

The data originate from a study of a mutant IDH1 vaccine in newly diagnosed glioma (dated by TCRdb to the early 2020s). For the wider study: Of the approximately 34 treated patients, around 60% were male and roughly 38% were female, and a mean age of about 37 years was recorded. Before enrollment, patients had received standard therapy of radiotherapy alone, temozolomide alone, or radiochemotherapy with temozolomide; most received the combination. Peripheral blood was drawn at six visits: V03 (baseline), V05, V07, V10, V12 and V13. For exploratory analyses, longitudinal TCRB deep sequencing was carried out in under 30 treated patients wherever samples were available.

The library was prepared using the immunoSEQ multiplex PCR assay. The hsTCRB Kit was used according to the manufacturer's protocol to amplify rearranged TCR beta chain sequences. Sequencing of TCRB libraries was carried out on an Illumina MiSeq. From the authors' description of their analysis: The kit vendor's proprietary platform handled demultiplexing, trimming and gene mapping. Drawn from immuneACCESS, this table holds only the in-frame rearrangements with V and J called that TCRdb kept. Clones are partly lost; checked studies trace under half to an unresolved V gene and leave the rest unexplained. V and J calls and clone size are as listed in that table; D and trimming were resolved from the DNA. This sample holds about 50,000 clones; roughly 88% were observed only once. Over 2% of the sample lies in the top ten. What the research found in general, with its limitations: No apparent relationship was observed between pseudoprogression and alterations in the top peripheral T cell clonotypes detected by TCRB sequencing. Immune responses induced by the vaccine were seen in around 93% of patients across multiple MHC alleles. Selection of PBMC samples for TCRB deep sequencing was based on availability. It was noted by the authors that analyses of patient blood samples could not be reproduced owing to sample limitations.

The source material was PBMCs, sampled from a glioma patient treated with radiotherapy, temozolomide or both. This TCR was recovered from a man aged 40-49 years with glioma. The chain employs TRBV6-5 and TRBJ2-7; no D segment can be confidently identified. The CDR3: CASRSSYEQYF. At the DNA level, the sequence is TGTGCCAGCAGGTCTTCCTACGAGCAGTACTTC.